The rows below give T cell receptor beta chains drawn from one sample of a study of OX40 agonist ivuxolimab in advanced cancers. Generated by immunoSEQ multiplex PCR, the TCRdb table keeps only in-frame clones and is missing some. The sample has tens of thousands of clones, 88% seen once. The sample consisted of CD4+ or CD8+ T cells sorted from blood, taken in a trial of the OX40 agonist ivuxolimab. The source of these receptors is an adult with an advanced solid tumor such as melanoma, head and neck, liver or kidney cancer. Both conserved end residues are part of each CDR3.

>TRBV4-1
CASSQTSGPYEQYF
>TRBV6-4
CASSVGSYNEQFF
>TRBV7-9
CASSPTDYYGYTF
>TRBV27
CASSSGAGVGGSYEQYF
>TRBV19
CASSGTGNEQYF
>TRBV6-6
CASRYPGGDEKLFF
>TRBV5-1
CASSFSGTNTGELFF
>TRBV4-3
CASSQGLTGGAYEQYF
>TRBV9
CASSVGPVGTDTQYF
>TRBV30
CAWKSPVSYEQYF
>TRBV27
CASRWVVNTEAFF
>TRBV9
CASSVPGPNEKLFF
>TRBV27
CASSPHGQSTRYGYTF
>TRBV19
CASSISAGNTEAFF
>TRBV4-2
CASSQDLTVSGANVLTF
>TRBV7-2
CASSFFGQGGTQYF
>TRBV7-9
CASSFHTGVGETQYF
>TRBV7-2
CASSSGPDRGQFF
>TRBV6-6
CASSYGPETGQPQHF
>TRBV5-1
CASSIEDQSPLHF
>TRBV10-1
CASSDSSYEQYF
>TRBV7-2
CASSLGAAGGRYEQYF
>TRBV29-1
CSARWGTGGYEQYF
>TRBV19
CASSNGNPPYEQYF
>TRBV6-5
CASSYYSQGWGAFF
>TRBV6-5
CASRRQGRSYGYTF
>TRBV6-1
CASSGTGSITPSQPQHF
>TRBV27
CASSGQGLYEQYF
>TRBV27
CASSRRLAGDPYNEQFF
>TRBV11-3
CASSLNPGARRTEAFF
>TRBV2
CASSGLAGTGNEQFF
>TRBV28
CASSLAGGPYEQYF
>TRBV4-1
CASSPIGRGRKTDTQYF
>TRBV30
CAWSKQVSGANVLTF
>TRBV4-2
CASSQVWRGPPESDTQYF
>TRBV28
CASSLGGRAKYEQYF
>TRBV5-1
CASSWPLAGNNEQFF
>TRBV7-9
CASSLVVGPEETQYF
>TRBV21-1
CASSKTPGQGFVGDSPLHF
>TRBV28
CASRGRTGGSVDGYTF
>TRBV6-5
CASSDPGTGDREQYF
>TRBV6-5
CASRLGLAGAGELFF
>TRBV29-1
CSVARPAEAFF
>TRBV6-1
CAVRGQQNTEAFF
>TRBV6-1
CASKEGWNTEAFF
>TRBV18
CASSPVGQGLTDTQYF
>TRBV27
CASSPRTGAGSYEQYF
>TRBV28
CASSPLRFEQYF
>TRBV27
CASSGRAINEQFF
>TRBV5-1
CASSLDDSYEQYF
>TRBV19
CASTHQGQGVQPQHF
>TRBV18
CASSPGLEETQYF
>TRBV27
CASSLQGRGEKLFF
>TRBV6-5
CASSYSGYSYEQYF